The 16 T cell receptor beta chains given below trace back to one sample, sequenced in a study of T cell responses to AZD1222 COVID-19 vaccine. Profiled with immunoSEQ multiplex PCR; TCRdb holds only in-frame clones, not every one. The sample carries some 84,000 clones, 86% recorded once. The specimen was peripheral blood, collected on day 0 of AZD1222 vaccination. These receptors originate from an adult in good health.

The V call is TRBV4-2, the J call TRBJ2-2; D remains ambiguous. V dropped 0 bases and J dropped 6 bases, with 8 bases sitting between them. This CDR3 contains 14 residues. Germline CDR1 and CDR2: LGHNA and YNFKEQ. The CDR3: CASSQEKYAGELFF. In nucleotides, the CDR3 is TGTGCCAGCAGCCAAGAGAAGTATGCCGGGGAGCTGTTTTTT.

In its sample, this clone was seen a few times. V gene TRBV7-9 combines with J gene TRBJ2-7; weak D call: TRBD2 (6 bases). The CDR3 length is 14 residues. Trimming removed 11 bases at V and 5 bases at J, with 22 bases between. CDR1 and CDR2 (germline): SEHNR, FQNEAQ (reference sequence). The CDR3 coding sequence is TGTGCCCTGGCGGCCTCTACGGGGGTCCACGAGCAGTACTTC. Its translation: CALAASTGVHEQYF.

The chain recombines TRBV14 with TRBJ2-2; 8 positions match TRBD1. Germline trimming cut 1 base from V and 7 bases from J; bases unmatched to any gene: 5. CDR1 and CDR2 (germline): SGHDN, FVKESK. The CDR3 has 15 residues. The CDR3 loop is CASSQAQGAVGELFF. CDR3 nucleotide sequence: TGTGCCAGCAGCCAAGCGCAGGGGGCGGTCGGGGAGCTGTTTTTT.

The CDR3 DNA reads as TGTGCCAGCAGCAGCGGGACAGTAAGAGGCTACACCTTC. Its protein product is CASSSGTVRGYTF. The chain is built from TRBV5-5 and TRBJ1-2; 7 bases match TRBD1. Germline trimming cut 4 bases from V and 8 bases from J; bases unmatched to any gene: 8. Looked up from germline, CDR1 is SGHKS and CDR2 is YYEKEE (reference sequence). The length of the CDR3 is 13 residues.

CDR3 loop: CATSVGENYGYTF. The DNA for the CDR3 is TGTGCCACCAGTGTAGGGGAGAACTATGGCTACACCTTC. The chain employs TRBV24-1 and TRBJ1-2; D may be TRBD1 (5 bases). CDR1 and CDR2 from the germline V gene are KGHDR and SFDVKD. The CDR3 covers 13 residues. V shed 5 bases and J shed 2 bases, with 8 bases lying between them.

The gene calls are TRBV28 and TRBJ1-1; maybe TRBD1 (5 bases). The length of the CDR3 is 14 residues. Germline lookup yields CDR1 MDHEN and CDR2 SYDVKM. V was pared by 7 bases and J by 4 bases, with 16 bases between. The CDR3 coding sequence is TGTGCCAGCACTCTAGGAGGGACGAGCACTGAAGCTTTCTTT. It is translated as CASTLGGTSTEAFF.

The genes are TRBV11-2 and TRBJ2-3; D is ambiguous. V was trimmed by 3 bases and J by 2 bases, leaving 6 bases between them. Per germline, CDR1 SGHAT and CDR2 FQNNGV. The CDR3 spans 13 residues. This CDR3 is CASSFPSTDTQYF. Here the CDR3 DNA reads TGTGCCAGCAGCTTCCCATCCACAGATACGCAGTATTTT.

The genes are TRBV11-1 and TRBJ1-1; TRBD1 matches 8 bases. The germline V gene encodes CDR1 SGHAT and CDR2 FQDESV (reference sequence). The CDR3 loop spans 15 amino acids. V was clipped by 2 bases and J by 5 bases; unmatched bases: 7. The DNA of the CDR3 is TGTGCCAGCAGCTTAAGGGGCAGGGGGCGGACTGAAGCTTTCTTT. It specifies CASSLRGRGRTEAFF.

The chain combines TRBV5-1 with TRBJ2-1, with 11 bases matching TRBD2. J gave up 3 bases and V 0 bases, and 2 bases lay outside the gene matches. CDR3 size: 16 residues. Germline values: CDR1 SGHRS, CDR2 YFSETQ. Here the CDR3 DNA reads TGCGCCAGCAGCTTGGCTAGCGGGAGGAGCTACAATGAGCAGTTCTTC. Protein product: CASSLASGRSYNEQFF.

This clone was counted a single time. For the CDR3, the DNA is TGTGCCAGCTCTCCTGACAGGGGGGAAAAACTGTTTTTT. Its protein product is CASSPDRGEKLFF. The rearrangement joins TRBV18 to TRBJ1-4; 9 bases line up with TRBD1. Germline V gene data show CDR1 as KGHSH and CDR2 as LQKENI. Trimming cost V 6 bases and J 8 bases; bases outside gene matches: 4. CDR3 size: 13 residues.

The chain links TRBV30 to TRBJ1-5, with a possible D match to TRBD1 (6 bases). Germline-derived CDR1 and CDR2 are GTSNPN and SVGIG (reference sequence). This CDR3 is 16 amino acids long. With 1 base removed from V and 0 bases from J, the gap between germline ends came to 13 bases. CDR3 nucleotides: TGTGCCTGGAGTGCTGGGGGGGCAGGTAGCAATCAGCCCCAGCATTTT. Translating it yields CAWSAGGAGSNQPQHF.

A word on this clone: An end of the junction does not agree with germline; a read error may underlie this. The chain couples TRBV27 to TRBJ1-1; D perhaps matches TRBD1 (5 bases). The CDR3 consists of 15 residues. CDR1 and CDR2 (germline): MNHEY, SMNVEV (reference sequence). Here the CDR3 reads CASSLSTALNTEAFF. The DNA for the CDR3 is TGTGCCAGCAGTCTATCGACAGCTTTGAACACTGAAGCTTTCTTT.

The chain recombines TRBV11-2 with TRBJ2-2; 9 positions match TRBD1. Germline-derived CDR1 and CDR2 are SGHAT and FQNNGV. CDR3 length equals 15 residues. V lost 3 bases to trimming and J lost 4 bases; unmatched junction nucleotides: 3. DNA of the CDR3: TGTGCCAGCAGCTTCTCGGACAGGGGCACCGGGGAGCTGTTTTTT. It encodes CASSFSDRGTGELFF.

The chain couples TRBV12-3 or TRBV12-4 to TRBJ1-1, with D unresolved. V was clipped by 2 bases and J by 5 bases, with 9 bases between them. This CDR3 region has 13 residues. CDR3 protein: CASSLWEGTEAFF. In DNA, the CDR3 is TGTGCCAGCAGTTTATGGGAGGGTACTGAAGCTTTCTTT.

The rearrangement links TRBV27 to TRBJ2-5; 9 bases align to TRBD1. The CDR3 spans 16 residues. Per the germline V gene, CDR1 is MNHEY and CDR2 is SMNVEV (reference sequence). V gave up 6 bases and J gave up 5 bases; unmatched junction bases: 13. This chain's CDR3 is CASRRIDRGFKETQYF. The CDR3 DNA reads TGTGCCAGCAGGAGAATAGACAGGGGGTTTAAGGAGACCCAGTACTTC.

The V call is TRBV7-2, the J call TRBJ1-2; D is possibly TRBD1 (5 bases). Germline V gives CDR1 SGHTA, CDR2 FQGNSA. Trimming took 3 bases from V and 4 from J, leaving 15 bases between them. The CDR3 sequence is 15 residues long. Here the CDR3 DNA reads TGTGCCAGCAGCTTGCCGGGGCCTTACCTCTATGGCTACACCTTC. This gives the protein CASSLPGPYLYGYTF. Drawing the rest from reference TRBV7-2 and TRBJ1-2, the complete variable domain is GAGVSQSPSNKVTEKGKDVELRCDPISGHTALYWYRQSLGQGLEFLIYFQGNSAPDKSGLPSDRFSAERTGGSVSTLTIQRTQQEDSAVYLCASSLPGPYLYGYTFGSGTRLTVV.